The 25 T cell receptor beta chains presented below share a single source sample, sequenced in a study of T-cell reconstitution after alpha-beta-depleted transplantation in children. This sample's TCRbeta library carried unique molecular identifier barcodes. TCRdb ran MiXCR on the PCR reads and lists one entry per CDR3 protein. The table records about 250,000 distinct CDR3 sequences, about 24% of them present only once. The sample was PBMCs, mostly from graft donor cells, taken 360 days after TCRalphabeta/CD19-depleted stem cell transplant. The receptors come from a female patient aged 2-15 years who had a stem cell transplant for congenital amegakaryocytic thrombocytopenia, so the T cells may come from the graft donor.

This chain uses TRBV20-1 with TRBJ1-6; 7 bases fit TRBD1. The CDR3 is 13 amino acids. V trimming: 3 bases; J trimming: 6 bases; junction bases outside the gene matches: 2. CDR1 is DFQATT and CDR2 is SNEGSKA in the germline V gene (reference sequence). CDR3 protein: CSARDRLNSPLHF. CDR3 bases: TGCAGTGCTAGGGACAGGCTTAATTCACCCCTCCACTTT.

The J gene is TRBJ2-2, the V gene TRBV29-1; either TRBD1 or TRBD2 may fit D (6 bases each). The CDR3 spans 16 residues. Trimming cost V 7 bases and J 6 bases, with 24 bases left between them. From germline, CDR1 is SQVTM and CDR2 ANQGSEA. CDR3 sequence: CSGMGIRGLDAGELFF. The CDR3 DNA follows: TGCAGCGGGATGGGAATACGGGGGCTTGACGCCGGGGAGCTGTTTTTT.

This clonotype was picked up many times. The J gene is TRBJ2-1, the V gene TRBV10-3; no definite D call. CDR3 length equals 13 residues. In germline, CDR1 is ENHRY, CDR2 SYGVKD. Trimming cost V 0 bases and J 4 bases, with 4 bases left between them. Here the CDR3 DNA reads TGTGCCATCAGTGAGTCTGGGTACAATGAGCAGTTCTTC. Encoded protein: CAISESGYNEQFF.

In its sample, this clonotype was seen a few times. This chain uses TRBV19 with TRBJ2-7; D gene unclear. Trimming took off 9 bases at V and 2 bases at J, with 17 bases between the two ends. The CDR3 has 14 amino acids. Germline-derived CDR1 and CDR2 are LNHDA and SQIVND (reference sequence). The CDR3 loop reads CASFDINRPYEQYF. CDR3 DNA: TGTGCCAGCTTCGACATTAATCGACCCTACGAGCAGTACTTC. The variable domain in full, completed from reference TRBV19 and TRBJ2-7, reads DGGITQSPKYLFRKEGQNVTLSCEQNLNHDAMYWYRQDPGQGLRLIYYSQIVNDFQKGDIAEGYSVSREKKESFPLTVTSAQKNPTAFYLCASFDINRPYEQYFGPGTRLTVT.

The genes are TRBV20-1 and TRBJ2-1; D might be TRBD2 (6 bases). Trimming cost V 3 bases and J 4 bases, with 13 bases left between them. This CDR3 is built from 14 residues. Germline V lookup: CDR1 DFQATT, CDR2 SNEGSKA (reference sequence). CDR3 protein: CSASRLGTYNEQFF. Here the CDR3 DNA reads TGCAGTGCTAGCCGCCTCGGGACTTACAATGAGCAGTTCTTC.

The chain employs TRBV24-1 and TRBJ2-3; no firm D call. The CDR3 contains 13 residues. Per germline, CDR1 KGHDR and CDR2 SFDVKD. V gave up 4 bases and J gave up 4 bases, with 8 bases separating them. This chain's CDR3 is CATSDAQPDTQYF. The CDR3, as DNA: TGTGCCACCAGTGACGCACAGCCAGATACGCAGTATTTT.

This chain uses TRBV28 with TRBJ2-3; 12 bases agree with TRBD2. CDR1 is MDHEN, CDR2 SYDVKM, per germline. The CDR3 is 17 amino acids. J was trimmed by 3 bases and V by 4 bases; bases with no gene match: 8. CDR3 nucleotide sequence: TGTGCCAGCAGTTCCCCCCGACTAGCGGGGGAAACAGATACGCAGTATTTT. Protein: CASSSPRLAGETDTQYF.

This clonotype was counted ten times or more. The CDR3 DNA follows: TGTGCCAGCAGCCCAAACACTAGCCCAGATACGCAGTATTTT. Its translation is CASSPNTSPDTQYF. This chain uses TRBV5-4 with TRBJ2-3, with a weak D call TRBD2 (6 bases). V lost 4 bases and J 4 bases, leaving 13 bases between the germline ends. Per germline, CDR1 SGHNT and CDR2 YYREEE (reference sequence). This CDR3 spans 14 amino acids.

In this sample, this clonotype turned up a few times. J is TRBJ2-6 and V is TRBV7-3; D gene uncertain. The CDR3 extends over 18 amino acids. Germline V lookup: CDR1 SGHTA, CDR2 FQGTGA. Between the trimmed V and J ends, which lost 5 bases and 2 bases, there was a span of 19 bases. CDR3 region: CASSPQGSMKAGANVLTF. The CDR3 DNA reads TGTGCCAGCAGCCCACAAGGGTCTATGAAGGCTGGGGCCAACGTCCTGACTTTC.

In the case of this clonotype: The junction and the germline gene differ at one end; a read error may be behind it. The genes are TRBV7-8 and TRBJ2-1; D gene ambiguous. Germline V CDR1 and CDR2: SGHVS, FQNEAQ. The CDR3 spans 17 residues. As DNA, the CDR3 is TGTGCCATCAGCCTAGGCCATCGACTTTTGGGGAACAATGAGCAGTTCTTC. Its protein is CAISLGHRLLGNNEQFF.

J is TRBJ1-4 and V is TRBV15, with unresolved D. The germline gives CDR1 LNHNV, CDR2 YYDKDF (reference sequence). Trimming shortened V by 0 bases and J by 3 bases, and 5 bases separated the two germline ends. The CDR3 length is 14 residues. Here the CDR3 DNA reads TGTGCCACCAGCAGAGACACCTCTAATGAAAAACTGTTTTTT. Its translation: CATSRDTSNEKLFF.

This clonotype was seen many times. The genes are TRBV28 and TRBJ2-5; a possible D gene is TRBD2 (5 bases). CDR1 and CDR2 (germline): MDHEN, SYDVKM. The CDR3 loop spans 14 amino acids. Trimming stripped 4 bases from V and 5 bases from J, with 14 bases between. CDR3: CASSSPLRTETQYF. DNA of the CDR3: TGTGCCAGCAGTTCCCCCCTGCGGACTGAGACCCAGTACTTC.

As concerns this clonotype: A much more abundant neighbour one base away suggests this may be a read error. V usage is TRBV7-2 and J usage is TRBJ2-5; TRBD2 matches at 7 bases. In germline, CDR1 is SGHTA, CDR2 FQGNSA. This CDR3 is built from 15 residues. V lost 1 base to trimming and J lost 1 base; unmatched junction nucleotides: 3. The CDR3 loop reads CASSLVERGQETQYF. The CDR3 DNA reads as TGTGCCAGCAGCTTAGTAGAGCGGGGCCAAGAGACCCAGTACTTC.

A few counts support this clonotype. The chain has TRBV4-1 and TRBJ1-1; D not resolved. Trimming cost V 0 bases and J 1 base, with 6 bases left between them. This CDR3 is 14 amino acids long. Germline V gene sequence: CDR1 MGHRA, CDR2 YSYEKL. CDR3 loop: CASSQDPKNTEAFF. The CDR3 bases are TGCGCCAGCAGCCAAGATCCGAAGAACACTGAAGCTTTCTTT.

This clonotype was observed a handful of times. The CDR3 DNA follows: TGTGCCATTAGAAGGGCGGGATCCTACGAGCAGTACTTC. Its translation is CAIRRAGSYEQYF. The chain recombines TRBV28 with TRBJ2-7, with D possibly being TRBD2 (6 bases). The V end was cut by 10 bases, the J end by 1 base, with 14 bases between. The CDR3 runs to 13 residues. Germline assignment: CDR1 MDHEN and CDR2 SYDVKM.

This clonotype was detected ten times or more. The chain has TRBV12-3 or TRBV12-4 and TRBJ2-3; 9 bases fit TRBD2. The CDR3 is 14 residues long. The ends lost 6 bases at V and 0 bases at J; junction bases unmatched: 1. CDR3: CASRRGGSTDTQYF. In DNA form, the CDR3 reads TGTGCCAGCAGGCGGGGGGGGAGCACAGATACGCAGTATTTT.

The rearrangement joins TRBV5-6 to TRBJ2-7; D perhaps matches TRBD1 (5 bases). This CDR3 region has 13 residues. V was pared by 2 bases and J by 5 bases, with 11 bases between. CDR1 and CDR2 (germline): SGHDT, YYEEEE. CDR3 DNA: TGTGCCAGCAGCTTTCAGGGATCCCACGAGCAGTACTTC. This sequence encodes CASSFQGSHEQYF.

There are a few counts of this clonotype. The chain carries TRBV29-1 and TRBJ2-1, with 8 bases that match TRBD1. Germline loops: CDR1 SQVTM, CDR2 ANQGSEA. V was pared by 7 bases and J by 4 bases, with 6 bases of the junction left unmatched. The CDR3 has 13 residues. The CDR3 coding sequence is TGCAGCGGCGGACAGGGCGAGTACAATGAGCAGTTCTTC. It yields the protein CSGGQGEYNEQFF.

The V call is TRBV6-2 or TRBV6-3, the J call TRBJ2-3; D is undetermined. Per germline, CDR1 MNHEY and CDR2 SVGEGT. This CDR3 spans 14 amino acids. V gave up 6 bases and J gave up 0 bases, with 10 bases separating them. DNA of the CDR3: TGTGCCAGCAGGGGGTCCCCTAGCACAGATACGCAGTATTTT. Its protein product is CASRGSPSTDTQYF.

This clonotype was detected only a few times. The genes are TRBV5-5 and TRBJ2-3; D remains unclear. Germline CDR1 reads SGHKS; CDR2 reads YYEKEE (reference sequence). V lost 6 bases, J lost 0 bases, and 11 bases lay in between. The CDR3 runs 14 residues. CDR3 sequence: CASNWQASTDTQYF. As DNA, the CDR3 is TGTGCCAGCAATTGGCAGGCTAGCACAGATACGCAGTATTTT.

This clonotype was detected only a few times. The DNA for the CDR3 is TGTGCCATCAGTGAGTCGGGACAGCCCACTGAAGCTTTCTTT. Translation gives CAISESGQPTEAFF. The J gene is TRBJ1-1, the V gene TRBV10-3, with 7 bases aligning to TRBD1. Trimming at V came to 0 bases and at J to 4 bases, leaving 2 bases not matched to a gene. This CDR3 is built from 14 residues. Germline assignment: CDR1 ENHRY and CDR2 SYGVKD.

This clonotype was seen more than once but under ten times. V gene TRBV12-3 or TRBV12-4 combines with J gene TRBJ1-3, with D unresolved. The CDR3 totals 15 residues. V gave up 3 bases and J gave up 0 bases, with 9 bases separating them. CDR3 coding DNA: TGTGCCAGCAGTTTTTGGCAGTCCTCTGGAAACACCATATATTTT. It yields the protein CASSFWQSSGNTIYF.

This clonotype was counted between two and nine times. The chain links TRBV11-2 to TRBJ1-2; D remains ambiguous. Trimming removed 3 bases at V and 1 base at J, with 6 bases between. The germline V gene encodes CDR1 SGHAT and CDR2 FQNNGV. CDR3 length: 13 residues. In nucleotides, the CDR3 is TGTGCCAGCAGCTTTTCCAATAACTATGGCTACACCTTC. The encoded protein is CASSFSNNYGYTF. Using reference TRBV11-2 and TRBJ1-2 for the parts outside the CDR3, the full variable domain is EAGVAQSPRYKIIEKRQSVAFWCNPISGHATLYWYQQILGQGPKLLIQFQNNGVVDDSQLPKDRFSAERLKGVDSTLKIQPAKLEDSAVYLCASSFSNNYGYTFGSGTRLTVV.

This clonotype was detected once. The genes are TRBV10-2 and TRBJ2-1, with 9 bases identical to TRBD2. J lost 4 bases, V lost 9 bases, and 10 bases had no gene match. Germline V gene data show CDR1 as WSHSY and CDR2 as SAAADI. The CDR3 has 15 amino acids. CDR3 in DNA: TGCGCCAGTCATGAGGGGGCGGGAGGGTACAATGAGCAGTTCTTC. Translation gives CASHEGAGGYNEQFF.

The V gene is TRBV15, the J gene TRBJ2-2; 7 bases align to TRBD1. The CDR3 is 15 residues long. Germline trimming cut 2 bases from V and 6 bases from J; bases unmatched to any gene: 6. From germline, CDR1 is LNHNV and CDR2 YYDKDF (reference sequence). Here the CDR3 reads CATSRNRGSAGELFF. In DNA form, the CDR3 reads TGTGCCACCAGCAGAAACAGGGGTTCCGCCGGGGAGCTGTTTTTT.